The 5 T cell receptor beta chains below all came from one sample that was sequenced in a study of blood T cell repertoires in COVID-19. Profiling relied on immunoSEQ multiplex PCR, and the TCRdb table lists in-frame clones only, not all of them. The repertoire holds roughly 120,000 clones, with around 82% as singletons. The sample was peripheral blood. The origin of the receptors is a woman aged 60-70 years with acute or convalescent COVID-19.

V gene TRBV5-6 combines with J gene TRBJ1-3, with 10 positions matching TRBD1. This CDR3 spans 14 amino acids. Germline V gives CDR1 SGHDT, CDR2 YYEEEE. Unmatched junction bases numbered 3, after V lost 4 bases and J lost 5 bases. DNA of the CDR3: TGTGCCAGCAGCCCGGGACAGGGGCGAAACACCATATATTTT. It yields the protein CASSPGQGRNTIYF. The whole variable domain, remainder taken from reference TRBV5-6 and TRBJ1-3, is DAGVTQSPTHLIKTRGQQVTLRCSPKSGHDTVSWYQQALGQGPQFIFQYYEEEERQRGNFPDRFSGHQFPNYSSELNVNALLLGDSALYLCASSPGQGRNTIYFGEGSWLTVV.

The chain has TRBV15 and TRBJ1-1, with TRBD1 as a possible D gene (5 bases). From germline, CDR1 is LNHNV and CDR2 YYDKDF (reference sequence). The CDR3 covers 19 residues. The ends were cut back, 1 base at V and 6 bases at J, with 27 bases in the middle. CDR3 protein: CATSRGRLGTGAAMAEAFF. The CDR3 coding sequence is TGTGCCACCAGCAGAGGACGACTTGGGACTGGCGCGGCGATGGCTGAAGCTTTCTTT. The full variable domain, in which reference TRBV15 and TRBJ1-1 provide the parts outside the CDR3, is DAMVIQNPRYQVTQFGKPVTLSCSQTLNHNVMYWYQQKSSQAPKLLFHYYDKDFNNEADTPDNFQSRRPNTSFCFLDIRSPGLGDTAMYLCATSRGRLGTGAAMAEAFFGQGTRLTVV.

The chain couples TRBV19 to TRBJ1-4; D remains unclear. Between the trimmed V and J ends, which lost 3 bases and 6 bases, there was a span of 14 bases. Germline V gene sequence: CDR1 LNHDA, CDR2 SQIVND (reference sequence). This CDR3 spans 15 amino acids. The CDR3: CASSIGGLMDEKLFF. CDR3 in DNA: TGTGCCAGTAGTATTGGCGGATTGATGGATGAAAAACTGTTTTTT. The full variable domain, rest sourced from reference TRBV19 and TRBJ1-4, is DGGITQSPKYLFRKEGQNVTLSCEQNLNHDAMYWYRQDPGQGLRLIYYSQIVNDFQKGDIAEGYSVSREKKESFPLTVTSAQKNPTAFYLCASSIGGLMDEKLFFGSGTQLSVL.

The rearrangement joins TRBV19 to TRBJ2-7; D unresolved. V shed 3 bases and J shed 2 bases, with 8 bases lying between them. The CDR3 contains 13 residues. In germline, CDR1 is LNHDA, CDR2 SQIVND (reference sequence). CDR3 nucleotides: TGTGCCAGTAGTATGCAGGTTGCCTACGAGCAGTACTTC. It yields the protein CASSMQVAYEQYF. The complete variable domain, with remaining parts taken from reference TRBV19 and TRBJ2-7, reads DGGITQSPKYLFRKEGQNVTLSCEQNLNHDAMYWYRQDPGQGLRLIYYSQIVNDFQKGDIAEGYSVSREKKESFPLTVTSAQKNPTAFYLCASSMQVAYEQYFGPGTRLTVT.

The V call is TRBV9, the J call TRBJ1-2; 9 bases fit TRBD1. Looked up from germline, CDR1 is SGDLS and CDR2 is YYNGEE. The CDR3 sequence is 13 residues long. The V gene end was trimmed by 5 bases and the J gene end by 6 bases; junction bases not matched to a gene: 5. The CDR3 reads CASSYRGRDGYTF. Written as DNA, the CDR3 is TGTGCCAGCAGTTACAGGGGGCGGGATGGCTACACCTTC.